This T cell receptor beta chain was identified during a study of cytomegalovirus exposure and HLA in healthy donors. V shed 3 bases and J 4 bases; nucleotides not matched to a gene: 8. The CDR3 has 16 amino acids. Germline CDR1 and CDR2: LNHNV and YYDKDF (reference sequence). This clone was seen once. Sequencing used immunoSEQ multiplex PCR; TCRdb keeps in-frame clones, though not all of them. Here the sample spans tens of thousands of clones, around 90% being singletons. The specimen was PBMCs. The chain is built from TRBV15 and TRBJ1-4; 7 bases agree with TRBD1. This TCR derives from a man aged 18 to 29 in good health and CMV-seronegative. CDR3 coding DNA: TGTGCCACCAGCAGGTTCGCGGGACAGAATAATGAAAAACTGTTTTTT. This translates into CATSRFAGQNNEKLFF.